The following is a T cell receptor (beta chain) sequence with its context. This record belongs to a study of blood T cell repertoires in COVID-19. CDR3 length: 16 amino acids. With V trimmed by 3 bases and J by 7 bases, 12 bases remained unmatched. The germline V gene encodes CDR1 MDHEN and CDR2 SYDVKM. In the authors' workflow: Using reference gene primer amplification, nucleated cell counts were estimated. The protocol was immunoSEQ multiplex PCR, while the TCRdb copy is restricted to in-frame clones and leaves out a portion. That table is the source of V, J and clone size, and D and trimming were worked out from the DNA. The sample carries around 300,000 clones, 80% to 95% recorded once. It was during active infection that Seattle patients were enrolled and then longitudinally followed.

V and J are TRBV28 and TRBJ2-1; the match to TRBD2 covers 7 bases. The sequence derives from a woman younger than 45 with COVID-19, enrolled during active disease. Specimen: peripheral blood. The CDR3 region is CASSFFGGRARNEQFF. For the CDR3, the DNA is TGTGCCAGCAGTTTCTTTGGGGGGAGGGCAAGGAATGAGCAGTTCTTC.